This T cell receptor beta chain was sequenced during a study of prognosis after radiotherapy for stage I lung cancer. Study information: There were some 13 patients with newly diagnosed primary stage I lung tumors and several patients with oligometastatic NSCLC after surgical resection of the primary tumor. General observations from the study: A fall in unique TCR clone counts followed stereotactic body radiation therapy, with medians of approximately 9,100 versus 7,200. The study found lower Shannon entropy after stereotactic body radiation therapy in patients who developed distant metastases.

With V trimmed by 3 bases and J by 0 bases, 2 bases remained unmatched. Germline values: CDR1 MNHGY, CDR2 SVAAGI. The length of the CDR3 is 14 residues. Genomic DNA provided the template from which TCR beta CDR3 was amplified by two-round multiplex PCR. First-round PCR employed TRBV- and TRBJ-specific primers for each gene. One entry per CDR3 protein results from TCRdb running MiXCR on the multiplex PCR reads. The sample shows some 15,000 distinct CDR3 sequences, around 40% of them seen only once. On this clonotype: Its cognate antigen is unknown.

Researchers took 6 to 7 milliliters of peripheral blood at each of two time points. The clonotype originates from a donor of 50 years or more with non-small cell lung cancer. The chain links TRBV6-9 to TRBJ2-7, with 7 bases matching TRBD1. The sample in question was PBMCs, obtained before or after stereotactic body radiation therapy (not recorded which). As DNA, the CDR3 is TGTGCCAGCAGTTACGGGACAGACTCCTACGAGCAGTACTTC. Protein product: CASSYGTDSYEQYF.